Below are 22 T cell receptor beta chains sequenced from a single sample in a study of OX40 agonist ivuxolimab in advanced cancers. TCRdb keeps only in-frame clones here, not all; method: immunoSEQ multiplex PCR. Among roughly 60,000 clones listed, 75% to 95% were seen once. The sample here was CD4+ or CD8+ T cells sorted from blood, taken in a trial of the OX40 agonist ivuxolimab. Receptors originate from an adult with an advanced solid tumor such as melanoma, head and neck, liver or kidney cancer.

The rearrangement joins TRBV6-6 to TRBJ2-7, with TRBD1 identical over 10 bases. CDR1 MNHNY and CDR2 SVGAGI come from the germline V gene (reference sequence). The CDR3 contains 14 residues. The trim removed 6 bases at V and 3 bases at J, leaving 5 bases unmatched. This CDR3 is CASRFDRGLYEQYF. The CDR3 nucleotides read TGTGCCAGCAGATTCGACAGGGGGCTCTACGAGCAGTACTTC.

This rearrangement joins TRBV7-3 to TRBJ2-1; 7 nucleotides agree with TRBD2. CDR3 length equals 16 residues. V lost 3 bases to trimming and J lost 4 bases; unmatched junction nucleotides: 9. Per the germline V gene, CDR1 is SGHTA and CDR2 is FQGTGA. The CDR3 sequence: CASSFQRDSRYNEQFF. CDR3 coding DNA: TGTGCCAGCAGCTTCCAGCGGGACTCCCGATACAATGAGCAGTTCTTC.

The chain couples TRBV2 to TRBJ2-5; 10 bases line up with TRBD2. The CDR3 sequence is 15 residues long. CDR1 and CDR2 from the germline V gene are SNHLY and FYNNEI. Trimming removed 6 bases from V and 4 bases from J; junction bases left unmatched: 8. In DNA, the CDR3 is TGTGCCAGCAGCCTAGCGGGAGCCTCTTCAGAGACCCAGTACTTC. Its protein is CASSLAGASSETQYF.

V is TRBV29-1 and J is TRBJ2-7; D might be TRBD1 (6 bases). Germline CDR1 SQVTM, CDR2 ANQGSEA. There are 12 residues in the CDR3. Trimming pared 5 bases from V and 3 bases from J, leaving 11 bases between. The CDR3 nucleotides read TGCAGCGTTTTGGGCAGGGGCTACGAGCAGTACTTC. Translating gives CSVLGRGYEQYF.

The rearrangement uses TRBV19 and TRBJ1-1; 11 bases match TRBD1. The CDR3 runs to 16 residues. Germline lookup yields CDR1 LNHDA and CDR2 SQIVND (reference sequence). V dropped 7 bases and J dropped 1; count of bases not matched to a gene: 8. The CDR3 here is CASMVGTGGENTEAFF. The CDR3 DNA is TGTGCCAGTATGGTTGGGACAGGGGGAGAGAACACTGAAGCTTTCTTT.

The chain uses TRBV18 and TRBJ1-2, with 7 positions matching TRBD1. V shed 1 base and J 4 bases; nucleotides not matched to a gene: 9. The CDR3 loop spans 16 amino acids. Germline V CDR1 and CDR2: KGHSH, LQKENI. The CDR3 nucleotides read TGTGCCAGCTCACCACGGCAGGGGGGGTCCGTCTATGGCTACACCTTC. Protein: CASSPRQGGSVYGYTF.

This sequence joins TRBV10-3 and TRBJ1-5; tentative D call: TRBD1 (5 bases). Germline V gene data show CDR1 as ENHRY and CDR2 as SYGVKD. This CDR3 contains 18 residues. V shed 3 bases and J shed 5 bases, with 23 bases lying between them. CDR3 nucleotide sequence: TGTGCCATCAGTGACTCGGGACGGAGCACCCCTTGGGATCAGCCCCAGCATTTT. It specifies CAISDSGRSTPWDQPQHF.

This clone came up a few times. The chain employs TRBV6-4 and TRBJ1-1; no clear D. V was pared by 5 bases and J by 3 bases, with 22 bases between. The CDR3 has 17 amino acids. Germline V lookup: CDR1 MRHNA, CDR2 SNTAGT. The CDR3 loop reads CASSSRETRHRDTEAFF. In DNA form, the CDR3 reads TGTGCCAGCAGTTCGCGCGAGACAAGACACCGCGACACTGAAGCTTTCTTT.

This sequence joins TRBV6-4 and TRBJ2-1; tentatively, D is TRBD1 or TRBD2 (6 bases each). CDR1 is MRHNA, CDR2 SNTAGT, per germline. CDR3 length: 13 residues. With 6 bases removed from V and 9 bases from J, the gap between germline ends came to 15 bases. The CDR3 DNA is TGTGCCAGCAGGGCTGAGGGGGGTGGTGAGCAGTTCTTC. Translation gives CASRAEGGGEQFF.

This chain links TRBV9 with TRBJ2-5; D possibly uses TRBD1 or TRBD2 (5 bases each). The CDR3 is 15 residues long. Germline V gene sequence: CDR1 SGDLS, CDR2 YYNGEE. Trimming took off 0 bases at V and 11 bases at J, with 20 bases between the two ends. This chain's CDR3 is CASSVEAGGQWEQYF. The CDR3 DNA follows: TGTGCCAGCAGCGTAGAGGCAGGCGGACAATGGGAGCAGTACTTC.

This clone was seen a handful of times. The genes are TRBV9 and TRBJ2-1; TRBD2 agrees at 8 bases. Looked up from germline, CDR1 is SGDLS and CDR2 is YYNGEE. The V and J ends lost 4 bases and 9 bases, in that order; junction bases with no gene match: 15. The CDR3 runs to 16 residues. The CDR3 protein is CASSLRTGTSLFEQFF. Here the CDR3 DNA reads TGTGCCAGCAGCCTCAGGACCGGGACTAGTTTGTTTGAGCAGTTCTTC.

CDR3 nucleotides: TGTGCCAGCAAAGGGCGAACAACTAATGAAAAACTGTTTTTT. This encodes CASKGRTTNEKLFF. The rearrangement uses TRBV2 and TRBJ1-4, with unresolved D. This CDR3 spans 14 amino acids. V lost 7 bases and J 0 bases, leaving 9 bases between the germline ends. Germline-derived CDR1 and CDR2 are SNHLY and FYNNEI.

CDR3 residues: CASSYFFEQFF. CDR3 DNA: TGTGCCAGCAGCTACTTTTTTGAGCAGTTCTTC. V gene TRBV7-3 combines with J gene TRBJ2-1; D ambiguous. The ends were cut back, 4 bases at V and 9 bases at J, with 7 bases in the middle. The germline V gene has CDR1 SGHTA and CDR2 FQGTGA. This CDR3 spans 11 amino acids.

V is TRBV13 and J is TRBJ2-3, with 12 bases identical to TRBD2. V lost 5 bases to trimming and J lost 3 bases; unmatched junction nucleotides: 6. The germline V gene encodes CDR1 PRHDT and CDR2 FYEKMQ (reference sequence). CDR3 size: 16 residues. The CDR3 DNA reads as TGTGCCAGCAGCCGCAAGACTAGCGGGAGAACAGATACGCAGTATTTT. This gives the protein CASSRKTSGRTDTQYF.

The chain combines TRBV5-1 with TRBJ2-5; 7 positions agree with TRBD2. Looked up from germline, CDR1 is SGHRS and CDR2 is YFSETQ. V lost 7 bases, J lost 2 bases, and 8 bases stayed unmatched. CDR3 length: 14 amino acids. CDR3 coding DNA: TGCGCCAGCGGGGAAACTAGCGCGCAAGAGACCCAGTACTTC. Protein: CASGETSAQETQYF.

The V call is TRBV20-1, the J call TRBJ2-7, with D perhaps TRBD1 (5 bases). CDR1 and CDR2 from the germline V gene are DFQATT and SNEGSKA (reference sequence). V was shortened by 8 bases and J by 7 bases, with 15 bases between the two germline ends. The CDR3 is 11 residues long. CDR3 in amino acids: CSTPTVREQYF. In DNA form, the CDR3 reads TGCAGTACCCCGACAGTCAGGGAGCAGTACTTC.

The V call is TRBV11-2, the J call TRBJ2-2; no clear D gene. The CDR3 is 16 residues long. The germline V gene has CDR1 SGHAT and CDR2 FQNNGV. Deletions cut 3 bases from V and 1 base from J, with 12 bases between. CDR3 loop: CASSFTESVNTGELFF. CDR3 bases: TGTGCCAGCAGCTTTACGGAATCGGTGAACACCGGGGAGCTGTTTTTT.

This chain links TRBV18 with TRBJ2-7; D remains ambiguous. Per the germline V gene, CDR1 is KGHSH and CDR2 is LQKENI. Trimming stripped 0 bases from V and 2 bases from J, with 8 bases between. This CDR3 contains 14 residues. Here the CDR3 reads CASSPPSPPYEQYF. The CDR3 region has the DNA TGTGCCAGCTCACCACCCTCGCCTCCCTACGAGCAGTACTTC.

The chain combines TRBV6-5 with TRBJ1-1; D unresolved. This CDR3 spans 12 amino acids. V was pared by 6 bases and J by 2 bases, with 7 bases between. Looked up from germline, CDR1 is MNHEY and CDR2 is SVGAGI. The CDR3 DNA follows: TGTGCCAGCAGCCCGGGAAACACTGAAGCTTTCTTT. The encoded protein is CASSPGNTEAFF.

The rearrangement links TRBV2 to TRBJ1-1, with no clear D. Germline V gene data show CDR1 as SNHLY and CDR2 as FYNNEI. This CDR3 is 11 amino acids long. Between the trimmed V and J ends, which lost 3 bases and 11 bases, there was a span of 10 bases. The CDR3 loop reads CASSDSSGAFF. The CDR3 DNA reads TGTGCCAGCAGTGATTCCTCGGGGGCTTTCTTT. Drawing the rest from reference TRBV2 and TRBJ1-1, the complete variable domain is EPEVTQTPSHQVTQMGQEVILRCVPISNHLYFYWYRQILGQKVEFLVSFYNNEISEKSEIFDDQFSVERPDGSNFTLKIRSTKLEDSAMYFCASSDSSGAFFGQGTRLTVV.

V is TRBV6-4 and J is TRBJ2-7, with 12 bases aligning to TRBD2. Trimming at V came to 5 bases and at J to 0 bases, leaving 2 bases not matched to a gene. Germline values: CDR1 MRHNA, CDR2 SNTAGT. CDR3 length: 15 residues. This CDR3 is CASSWTSGNSYEQYF. In nucleotides, the CDR3 is TGTGCCAGCAGTTGGACTAGCGGGAACTCCTACGAGCAGTACTTC.

This clone was detected only a few times. This sequence joins TRBV5-1 and TRBJ2-3; TRBD1 or TRBD2 may be the D gene (5 bases each). This CDR3 comprises 15 residues. CDR1 SGHRS and CDR2 YFSETQ come from the germline V gene. V lost 0 bases and J 5 bases, leaving 13 bases between the germline ends. The CDR3 loop is CASSLDRQGRDTQYF. As DNA, the CDR3 is TGCGCCAGCAGCTTGGATAGGCAGGGACGAGATACGCAGTATTTT.